The rows below give T cell receptor beta chains drawn from one sample of a study of blood T cells in healthy people across ages. TCRdb reanalysed the 5' RACE reads using MiXCR and keeps one entry per CDR3 protein. The data hold around 500,000 distinct CDR3 sequences, with more than 45% observed a single time. Material: blood. The source of these receptors is a man at least 80 years old in good health. Both conserved end residues are part of each CDR3. Fields, in order: V gene, clone size, J gene, D gene, CDR3 DNA, CDR3 protein. A D gene is named only where the DNA matches it firmly. Not all rows give a size; the values are once, few, many and, for expanded clones, a class.

TRBV7-9	-	TRBJ2-2	-	TGTGCCAGCAGCTTGGGGGGACAGAACACCGGGGAGCTGTTTTTT	CASSLGGQNTGELFF
TRBV3-1	many	TRBJ1-5	-	TGTGCCAGCAGCCAAGGGTATAGCAATCAGCCCCAGCATTTT	CASSQGYSNQPQHF
TRBV6-5	-	TRBJ1-3	-	TGTGCCAGCAAGAGTGCTCTCTCTGGAAACACCATATATTTT	CASKSALSGNTIYF
TRBV20-1	-	TRBJ2-3	TRBD2	TGCAGTGCTGGGACTAGCGGGAGGTTAGCGACAGATACGCAGTATTTT	CSAGTSGRLATDTQYF
TRBV5-1	-	TRBJ1-1	-	TGCGCCAGCTCCTGGAGAGGAGCCTTCACTGAAGCTTTCTTT	CASSWRGAFTEAFF
TRBV12-3/TRBV12-4	few	TRBJ2-5	TRBD1	TGTGCCAGCAGTTTAGGGGACAGGGGAAGGGAGACCCAGTACTTC	CASSLGDRGRETQYF
TRBV12-3/TRBV12-4	-	TRBJ2-7	-	TGTGCCAGCAGCAGACGGGCCAGGTACGAGCAGTACTTC	CASSRRARYEQYF
TRBV4-3	few	TRBJ2-6	TRBD1	TGCGCCAGCAGCCAAGCCCACAGGGGATACTCTGGGGCCAACGTCCTGACTTTC	CASSQAHRGYSGANVLTF
TRBV29-1	few	TRBJ2-7	-	TGCAGCGTTGATCGGGTAAAGAGGCGAAACGAGCAGTACTTC	CSVDRVKRRNEQYF
TRBV6-1	-	TRBJ2-3	TRBD2	TGTGCCGGCAGTAGGACCGGACTAGCGGGGTTGACAGATACGCAGTATTTT	CAGSRTGLAGLTDTQYF
TRBV29-1	-	TRBJ1-1	TRBD1	TGCAGCGTCAAGACAGGGGGGAACACTGAAGCTTTCTTT	CSVKTGGNTEAFF
TRBV27	-	TRBJ2-1	TRBD1	TGTGCCAGCAGGGGGGGACAGGGGATCTACAATGAGCAGTTCTTC	CASRGGQGIYNEQFF
TRBV12-5	-	TRBJ1-1	-	TGTGCTAGTGGTTTGAGTGTTGACACTGAAGCTTTCTTT	CASGLSVDTEAFF
TRBV7-3	-	TRBJ2-7	-	TGTGCCAGCAGCCAATCGGCTGATCACGAGCAGTACTTC	CASSQSADHEQYF
TRBV25-1	-	TRBJ2-5	TRBD1	TGTGCCAGCAGTGTTTCCGGGACAGGGGTAACAGAGACCCAGTACTTC	CASSVSGTGVTETQYF
TRBV9	-	TRBJ2-1	-	TGTGCCAGCAGCCCTTTCTACGGGGAGCAGTTCTTC	CASSPFYGEQFF
TRBV20-1	few	TRBJ2-5	-	TGCAGTGCTAGACTAGCGTACGGTGAGACCCAGTACTTC	CSARLAYGETQYF
TRBV28	-	TRBJ2-1	TRBD2	TGTGCCAGCAGTTTATCGGGACTAGCGGCCTCCTACAATGAGCAGTTCTTC	CASSLSGLAASYNEQFF
TRBV20-1	once	TRBJ2-3	-	TGCAGTGCTAGAATGGGGGGCGGCACAGATACGCAGTATTTT	CSARMGGGTDTQYF
TRBV2	-	TRBJ2-3	-	TGTGCCAGCAGTGAAGCGGTCAGCACAGATACGCAGTATTTT	CASSEAVSTDTQYF
TRBV5-1	once	TRBJ2-5	TRBD2	TGCGCCAGCCGGCTACGGGAGGGAGAGACCCAGTACTTC	CASRLREGETQYF
TRBV29-1	few	TRBJ2-7	TRBD2	TGCAGCGTGGGAGGGAGCTCCTACGAGCAGTACTTC	CSVGGSSYEQYF
TRBV4-3	once	TRBJ1-1	-	TGCGCCAGCAGCCAAGAAAGGTATGGATTGGGGGAGAACACTGAAGCTTTCTTT	CASSQERYGLGENTEAFF
TRBV28	-	TRBJ2-7	-	TGTGCCAGCAGTTTCCCTGACATTACAAACTACGAGCAGTACTTC	CASSFPDITNYEQYF
TRBV9	-	TRBJ2-7	-	TGTGCCAGCAGCGGGACAGAAAACTACGAGCAGTACTTC	CASSGTENYEQYF
TRBV6-2/TRBV6-3	-	TRBJ1-2	-	TGTGCCAGCAGTTCTCTTCCCTATGGCTACACCTTC	CASSSLPYGYTF
TRBV5-1	-	TRBJ2-5	-	TGCGCCAGCAGCTTGGACTCCTCAGAGACCCAGTACTTC	CASSLDSSETQYF
TRBV28	-	TRBJ1-2	-	TGTGCCAGCAGTTTAGAACGCGACAGAGCTAACTATGGCTACACCTTC	CASSLERDRANYGYTF
TRBV7-2	-	TRBJ2-7	-	TGTGCCAGCAGCTTTCGGAGGAGGGGGCGCGGCGAGCAGTACTTC	CASSFRRRGRGEQYF
TRBV2	few	TRBJ2-5	-	TGTGCCAGCTCCCCAGCTGTAAGGTCCCAGTACTTC	CASSPAVRSQYF
TRBV11-2	once	TRBJ2-7	-	TGTGCCAGCAGCTCCCAAGACCTCGCCAACAATGAGCAGTACTTC	CASSSQDLANNEQYF
TRBV6-2/TRBV6-3	few	TRBJ2-3	TRBD2	TGTGCCAGCAGTTTCCGTCCGCGTGTCGGGAGGTTCGAAGATACGCAGTATTTT	CASSFRPRVGRFEDTQYF
TRBV7-2	-	TRBJ2-5	-	TGTGCCAGCAGACCCGAAACAGGACGCGAGACCCAGTACTTC	CASRPETGRETQYF
TRBV7-9	-	TRBJ2-3	-	TGTGCCAGCAGCTTCCGAGCAGGGGTAGATACGCAGTATTTT	CASSFRAGVDTQYF
TRBV25-1	few	TRBJ2-3	-	TGTGCCAGCAGTGAATATGGGGTCGGGAAAGATACGCAGTATTTT	CASSEYGVGKDTQYF
TRBV9	few	TRBJ2-1	TRBD1	TGTGCCAGCAGCGCCAGGACAGGGAAGAACAATGAGCAGTTCTTC	CASSARTGKNNEQFF
TRBV7-3	once	TRBJ2-3	-	TGTGCCAGCAGCTTACAGCTTACGACAGATACGCAGTATTTT	CASSLQLTTDTQYF
TRBV27	few	TRBJ2-4	-	TGTGCCAGCAGTTTTGTCGGTCCCGGCGTTGCCGGGCCCCCTCAAAACATTCAGTACTTC	CASSFVGPGVAGPPQNIQYF
TRBV9	few	TRBJ1-4	-	TGTGCCAGCAGCGTAGTCGGTACCGAGAATGAAAAACTGTTTTTT	CASSVVGTENEKLFF